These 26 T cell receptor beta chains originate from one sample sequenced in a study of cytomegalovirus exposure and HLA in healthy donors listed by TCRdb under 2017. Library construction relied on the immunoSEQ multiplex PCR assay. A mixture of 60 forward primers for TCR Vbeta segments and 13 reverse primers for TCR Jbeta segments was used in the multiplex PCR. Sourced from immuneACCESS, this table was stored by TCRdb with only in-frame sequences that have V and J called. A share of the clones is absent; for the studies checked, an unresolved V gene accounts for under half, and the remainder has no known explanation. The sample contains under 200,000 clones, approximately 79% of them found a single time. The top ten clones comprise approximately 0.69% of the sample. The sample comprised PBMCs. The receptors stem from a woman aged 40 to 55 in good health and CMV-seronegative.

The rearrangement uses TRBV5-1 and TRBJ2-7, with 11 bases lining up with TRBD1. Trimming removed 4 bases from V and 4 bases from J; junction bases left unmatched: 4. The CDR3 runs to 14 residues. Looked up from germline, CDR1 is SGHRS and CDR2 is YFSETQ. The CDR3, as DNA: TGCGCCAGCAGCCAGGACAGGGGGCAATACGAGCAGTACTTC. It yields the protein CASSQDRGQYEQYF.

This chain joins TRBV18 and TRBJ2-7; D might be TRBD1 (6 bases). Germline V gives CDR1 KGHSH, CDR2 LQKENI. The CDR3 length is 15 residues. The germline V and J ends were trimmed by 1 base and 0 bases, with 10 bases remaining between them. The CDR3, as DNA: TGTGCCAGCTCACCACGGACAGCTCGCTCCTACGAGCAGTACTTC. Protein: CASSPRTARSYEQYF.

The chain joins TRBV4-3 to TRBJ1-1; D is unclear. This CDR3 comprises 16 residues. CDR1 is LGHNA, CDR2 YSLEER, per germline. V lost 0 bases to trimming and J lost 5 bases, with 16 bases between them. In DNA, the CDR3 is TGCGCCAGCAGCCAAGATGGTGAGGGTTGGGGAACTGAAGCTTTCTTT. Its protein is CASSQDGEGWGTEAFF.

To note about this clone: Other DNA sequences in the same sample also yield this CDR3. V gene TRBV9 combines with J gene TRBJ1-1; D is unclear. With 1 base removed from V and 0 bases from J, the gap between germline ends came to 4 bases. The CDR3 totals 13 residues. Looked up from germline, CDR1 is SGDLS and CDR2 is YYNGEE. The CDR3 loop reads CASSVTVNTEAFF. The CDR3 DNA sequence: TGTGCCAGCAGCGTAACAGTGAACACTGAAGCTTTCTTT.

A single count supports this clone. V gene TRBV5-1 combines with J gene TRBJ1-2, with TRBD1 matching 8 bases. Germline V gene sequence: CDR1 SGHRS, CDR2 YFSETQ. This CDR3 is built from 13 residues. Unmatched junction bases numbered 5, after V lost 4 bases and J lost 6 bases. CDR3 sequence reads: CASSPGQANGYTF. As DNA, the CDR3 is TGCGCCAGCAGCCCGGGACAGGCGAATGGCTACACCTTC.

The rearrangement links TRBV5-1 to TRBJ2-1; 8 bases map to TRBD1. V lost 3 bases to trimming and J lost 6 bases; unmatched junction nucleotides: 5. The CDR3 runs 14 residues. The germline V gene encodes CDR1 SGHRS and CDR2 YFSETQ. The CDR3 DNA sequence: TGCGCCAGCAGCTCCGGGACAGGTCTCAATGAGCAGTTCTTC. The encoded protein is CASSSGTGLNEQFF.

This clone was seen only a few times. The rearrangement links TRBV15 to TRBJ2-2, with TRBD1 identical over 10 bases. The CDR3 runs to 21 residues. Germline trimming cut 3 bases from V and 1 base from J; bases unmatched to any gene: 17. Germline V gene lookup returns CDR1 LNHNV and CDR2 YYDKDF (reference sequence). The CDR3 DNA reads TGTGCCACCAGCAGCCTAGGACAGGGGGTTCCCCAAACGGTGAACACCGGGGAGCTGTTTTTT. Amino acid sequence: CATSSLGQGVPQTVNTGELFF.

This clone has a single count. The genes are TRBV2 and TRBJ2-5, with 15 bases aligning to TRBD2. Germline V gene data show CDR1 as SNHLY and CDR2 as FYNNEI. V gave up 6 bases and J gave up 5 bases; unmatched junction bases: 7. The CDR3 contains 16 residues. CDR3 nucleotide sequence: TGTGCCAGCAGCCGGACTAGCGGGGGGGCGGGGGAGACCCAGTACTTC. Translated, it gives CASSRTSGGAGETQYF. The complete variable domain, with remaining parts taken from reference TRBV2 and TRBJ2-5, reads EPEVTQTPSHQVTQMGQEVILRCVPISNHLYFYWYRQILGQKVEFLVSFYNNEISEKSEIFDDQFSVERPDGSNFTLKIRSTKLEDSAMYFCASSRTSGGAGETQYFGPGTRLLVL.

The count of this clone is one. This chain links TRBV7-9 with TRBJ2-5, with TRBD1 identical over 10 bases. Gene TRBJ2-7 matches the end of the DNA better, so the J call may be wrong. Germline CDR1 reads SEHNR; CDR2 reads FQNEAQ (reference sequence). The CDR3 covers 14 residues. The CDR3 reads CASSSGGQGTEQYF. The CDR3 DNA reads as TGTGCCAGCAGCTCCGGGGGACAGGGGACCGAGCAGTACTTC.

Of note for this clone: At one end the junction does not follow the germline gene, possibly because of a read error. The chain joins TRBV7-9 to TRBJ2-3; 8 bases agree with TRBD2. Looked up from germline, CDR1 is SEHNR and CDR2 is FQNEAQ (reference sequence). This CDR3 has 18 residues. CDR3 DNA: TGTTCCAGCAGCCTCCGGGGGTTAGCGGGATATGGTACAGATACGCAGTATTTT. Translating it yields CSSSLRGLAGYGTDTQYF.

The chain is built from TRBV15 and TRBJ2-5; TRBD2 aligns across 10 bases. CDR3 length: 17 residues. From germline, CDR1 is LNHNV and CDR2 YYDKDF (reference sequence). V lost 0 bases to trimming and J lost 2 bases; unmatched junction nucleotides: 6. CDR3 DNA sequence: TGTGCCACCAGCAGAGATAGGGGGGGACTAGCGCAAGAGACCCAGTACTTC. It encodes CATSRDRGGLAQETQYF.

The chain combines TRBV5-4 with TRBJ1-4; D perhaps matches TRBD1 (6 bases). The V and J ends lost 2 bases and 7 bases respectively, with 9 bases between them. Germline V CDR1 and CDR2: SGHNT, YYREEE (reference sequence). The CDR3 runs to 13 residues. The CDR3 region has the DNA TGTGCCAGCAGCTTACCGGACAGTGAAAAACTGTTTTTT. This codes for CASSLPDSEKLFF.

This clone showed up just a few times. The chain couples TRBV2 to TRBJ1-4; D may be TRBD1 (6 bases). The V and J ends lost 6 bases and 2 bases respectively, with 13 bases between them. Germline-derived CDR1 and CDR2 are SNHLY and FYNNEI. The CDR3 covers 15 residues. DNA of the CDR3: TGTGCCAGCAGAGATTTCAGGGGCACTAATGAAAAACTGTTTTTT. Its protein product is CASRDFRGTNEKLFF. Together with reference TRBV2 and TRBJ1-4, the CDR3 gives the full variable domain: EPEVTQTPSHQVTQMGQEVILRCVPISNHLYFYWYRQILGQKVEFLVSFYNNEISEKSEIFDDQFSVERPDGSNFTLKIRSTKLEDSAMYFCASRDFRGTNEKLFFGSGTQLSVL.

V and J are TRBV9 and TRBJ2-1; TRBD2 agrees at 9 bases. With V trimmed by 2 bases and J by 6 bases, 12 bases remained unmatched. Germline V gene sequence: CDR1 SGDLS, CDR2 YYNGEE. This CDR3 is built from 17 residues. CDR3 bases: TGTGCCAGCAGCGTCGGGTTAGCGGGGGCCAGGGGCAATGAGCAGTTCTTC. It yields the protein CASSVGLAGARGNEQFF.

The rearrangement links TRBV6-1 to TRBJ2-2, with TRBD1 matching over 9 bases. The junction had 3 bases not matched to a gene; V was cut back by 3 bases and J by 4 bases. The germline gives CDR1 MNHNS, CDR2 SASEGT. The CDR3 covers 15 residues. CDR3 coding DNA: TGTGCCAGCAGTGAGACAGGGGGAACCACCGGGGAGCTGTTTTTT. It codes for CASSETGGTTGELFF.

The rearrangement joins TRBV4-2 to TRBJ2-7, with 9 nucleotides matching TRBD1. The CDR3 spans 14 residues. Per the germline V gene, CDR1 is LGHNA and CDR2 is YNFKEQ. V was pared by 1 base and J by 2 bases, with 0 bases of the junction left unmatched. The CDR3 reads CASSQGQGAYEQYF. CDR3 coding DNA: TGTGCCAGCAGCCAAGGACAGGGGGCCTACGAGCAGTACTTC.

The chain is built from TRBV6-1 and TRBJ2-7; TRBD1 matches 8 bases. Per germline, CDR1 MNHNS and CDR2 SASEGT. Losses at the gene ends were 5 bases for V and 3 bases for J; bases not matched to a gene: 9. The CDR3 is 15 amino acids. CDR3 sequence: CASSRTDRGGYEQYF. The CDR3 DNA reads TGTGCCAGCAGTCGAACTGACAGGGGTGGCTACGAGCAGTACTTC.

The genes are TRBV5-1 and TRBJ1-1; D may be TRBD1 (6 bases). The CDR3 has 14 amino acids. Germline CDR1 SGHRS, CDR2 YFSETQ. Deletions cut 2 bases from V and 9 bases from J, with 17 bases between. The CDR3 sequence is CASSLRDILEKAFF. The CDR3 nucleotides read TGCGCCAGCAGCTTAAGGGACATCCTCGAAAAAGCTTTCTTT.

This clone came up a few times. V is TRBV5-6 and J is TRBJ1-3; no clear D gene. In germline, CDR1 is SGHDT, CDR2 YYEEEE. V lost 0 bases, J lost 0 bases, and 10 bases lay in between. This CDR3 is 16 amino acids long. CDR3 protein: CASSLGLLSSGNTIYF. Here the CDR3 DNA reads TGTGCCAGCAGCTTGGGACTGTTGAGCTCTGGAAACACCATATATTTT.

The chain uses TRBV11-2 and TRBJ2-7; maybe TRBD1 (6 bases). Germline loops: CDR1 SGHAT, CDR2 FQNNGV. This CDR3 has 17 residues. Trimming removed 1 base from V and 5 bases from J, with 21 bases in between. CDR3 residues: CASSLGGMGAQFNEQYF. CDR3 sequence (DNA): TGTGCCAGCAGCTTAGGGGGCATGGGGGCGCAGTTCAACGAGCAGTACTTC.

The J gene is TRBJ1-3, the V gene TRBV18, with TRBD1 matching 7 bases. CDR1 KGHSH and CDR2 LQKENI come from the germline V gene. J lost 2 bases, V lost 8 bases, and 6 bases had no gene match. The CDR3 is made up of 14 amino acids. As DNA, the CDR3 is TGTGCCAGCACACAGGGGATTACTGGAAACACCATATATTTT. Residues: CASTQGITGNTIYF.

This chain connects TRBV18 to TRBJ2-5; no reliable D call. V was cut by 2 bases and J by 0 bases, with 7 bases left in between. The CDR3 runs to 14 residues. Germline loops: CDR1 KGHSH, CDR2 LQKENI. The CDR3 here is CASSPSRNQETQYF. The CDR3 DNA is TGTGCCAGCTCACCAAGCCGAAACCAAGAGACCCAGTACTTC.

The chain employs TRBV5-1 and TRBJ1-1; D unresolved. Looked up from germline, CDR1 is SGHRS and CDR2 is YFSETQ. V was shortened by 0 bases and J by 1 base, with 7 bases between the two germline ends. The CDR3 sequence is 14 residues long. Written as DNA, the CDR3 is TGCGCCAGCAGCTTGGACGCGGCGAACACTGAAGCTTTCTTT. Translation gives CASSLDAANTEAFF. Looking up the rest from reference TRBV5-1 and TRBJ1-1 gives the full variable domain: KAGVTQTPRYLIKTRGQQVTLSCSPISGHRSVSWYQQTPGQGLQFLFEYFSETQRNKGNFPGRFSGRQFSNSRSEMNVSTLELGDSALYLCASSLDAANTEAFFGQGTRLTVV.

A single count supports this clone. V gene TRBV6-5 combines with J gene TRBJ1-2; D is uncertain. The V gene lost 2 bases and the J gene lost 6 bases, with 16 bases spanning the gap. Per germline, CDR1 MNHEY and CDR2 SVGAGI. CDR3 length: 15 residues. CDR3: CASSYRGFVIDGYTF. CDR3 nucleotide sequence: TGTGCCAGCAGTTACCGGGGTTTTGTAATCGATGGCTACACCTTC.

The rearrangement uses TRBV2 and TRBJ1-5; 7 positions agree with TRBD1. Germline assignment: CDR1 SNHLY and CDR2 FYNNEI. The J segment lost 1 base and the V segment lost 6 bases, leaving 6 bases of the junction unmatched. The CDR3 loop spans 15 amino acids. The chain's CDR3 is CASSGDRKSNQPQHF. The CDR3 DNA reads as TGTGCCAGCAGCGGGGACAGAAAAAGCAATCAGCCCCAGCATTTT.

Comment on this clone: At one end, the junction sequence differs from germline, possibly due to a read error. The CDR3 spells CSSSLVSGYPGNTIYF. Here the CDR3 DNA reads TGTTCCAGCAGCTTAGTTTCAGGGTATCCTGGAAACACCATATATTTT. The V call is TRBV7-9, the J call TRBJ1-3; D possibly corresponds to TRBD1 (5 bases). The V gene's germline CDR1 is SEHNR and CDR2 FQNEAQ (reference sequence). The CDR3 spans 16 residues.